This T cell receptor (beta chain) originates from a study of blood T cells in healthy people across ages. Findings and limits, study-wide: A greater number of naive CD4+ cells and higher diversity distinguished long-lived donors from aged donors. Changes in expanded clonotypes were possibly confounded, as the CMV status of donors was unknown.

Note on this clonotype: What it binds is unknown.

Each sample gave at least 6 million isolated PBMCs. Then a second PCR, running about 7 to 11 cycles, was carried out with a sample-barcoded 5' primer and a J-beta primer mix. MiXCR was run by TCRdb on the 5' RACE reads, yielding one entry per CDR3 protein. Here the sample spans around 900,000 distinct CDR3 sequences, 51% being singletons. The origin of this receptor is a woman aged 60-70 years in good health. The sample consisted of blood.

The CDR3 DNA reads TGTGCCAGCAGTTATCCCCTTCTCCTCGGCAGCTACACTGAAGCTTTCTTT. Translation gives CASSYPLLLGSYTEAFF. The chain employs TRBV6-2 or TRBV6-3 and TRBJ1-1; unclear D gene. Trimming left V 3 bases short and J 3 bases short, with 20 bases between. This CDR3 contains 17 residues. Germline values: CDR1 MNHEY, CDR2 SVGEGT.